These T cell receptor beta chains were read from a single sample in a study of shared clonotypes between healthy human individuals. Libraries were prepared by immunoSEQ multiplex PCR; TCRdb keeps only in-frame clonotypes and omits some of them. The table lists some 2,100,000 clones, around 95% of them singletons, with approximately 0.13% in the top ten. What was sequenced was naive CD4+ T cells sorted from blood. The receptors stem from a young man in good health. Both conserved end residues are part of each CDR3. A D gene is named only where the DNA matches it firmly.

D gene	V gene	J gene	CDR3 protein	CDR3 DNA
-	TRBV18	TRBJ1-2	CASSPGGGNYGYTF	TGTGCCAGCTCACCAGGAGGGGGTAACTATGGCTACACCTTC
-	TRBV27	TRBJ1-1	CASSLKGDTEAFF	TGTGCCAGCAGTTTAAAAGGGGACACTGAAGCTTTCTTT
-	TRBV7-9	TRBJ1-2	CASSLEILGHYGYTF	TGTGCCAGCAGCTTAGAGATTCTGGGCCACTATGGCTACACCTTC
-	TRBV23-1	TRBJ2-7	CASSQSRKDGSPSYEQYF	TGCGCCAGCAGTCAATCGAGGAAGGACGGGAGCCCTTCCTACGAGCAGTACTTC
TRBD2	TRBV6-5	TRBJ2-7	CASSYGTRALEQYF	TGTGCCAGCAGTTACGGGACTAGGGCGCTGGAGCAGTACTTC
-	TRBV30	TRBJ1-2	CAWSARGRDLGYGYTF	TGTGCCTGGAGTGCGCGAGGCAGGGACCTCGGCTATGGCTACACCTTC
TRBD1	TRBV5-1	TRBJ2-1	CASSAEPGTVYNEQFF	TGCGCCAGCAGCGCCGAACCCGGGACAGTATACAATGAGCAGTTCTTC
-	TRBV9	TRBJ1-2	CASSPRGGDPYGYTF	TGTGCCAGCAGCCCCCGAGGCGGGGATCCATACGGCTACACCTTC
TRBD1	TRBV28	TRBJ1-2	CASSSPPGQGHGYTF	TGTGCCAGCAGTTCGCCACCGGGACAGGGTCATGGCTACACCTTC
TRBD1	TRBV11-2	TRBJ1-1	CASSRRQGTMNTEAFF	TGTGCCAGCAGCCGAAGACAGGGGACCATGAACACTGAAGCTTTCTTT
-	TRBV5-1	TRBJ2-2	CASSGDPANTGELFF	TGCGCCAGCAGCGGGGACCCCGCGAACACCGGGGAGCTGTTTTTT
-	TRBV18	TRBJ1-5	CASSRDNYSNQPQHF	TGTGCCAGCTCTCGCGACAACTATAGCAATCAGCCCCAGCATTTT
-	TRBV6-5	TRBJ2-7	CASSDNYYEQYF	TGTGCCAGCAGTGACAATTACTACGAGCAGTACTTC
TRBD1	TRBV2	TRBJ1-5	CASSDRQGSNQPQHF	TGTGCCAGCAGCGACAGACAGGGAAGCAATCAGCCCCAGCATTTT
TRBD2	TRBV29-1	TRBJ2-2	CSAAGLAGGITGELFF	TGCAGCGCCGCGGGACTAGCGGGAGGGATAACCGGGGAGCTGTTTTTT